This is a list of T cell receptor beta chains from one sample in a study of T cell responses to AZD1222 COVID-19 vaccine. Using immunoSEQ multiplex PCR, the repertoire was profiled, and TCRdb retains in-frame clones only, with some absent. The sample includes 130,000 to 150,000 clones, roughly nine tenths of them seen just once. The sequencing here drew on peripheral blood, taken 28 days after the second AZD1222 dose. Source of these receptors: an adult who received the AZD1222 COVID-19 vaccine. Both conserved end residues are part of each CDR3. The D gene is left open where the match is weak. Clone size is stated in some rows and not others, as once, few, many or a class when expanded.

abundance: -
d_gene: -
v_gene: TRBV7-3
j_gene: TRBJ2-1
len: 16
CDR3aa: CASSLSRSGQNNEQFF
CDR3nt: TGTGCCAGCAGCTTAAGTCGGAGCGGACAAAACAATGAGCAGTTCTTC

abundance: -
d_gene: -
v_gene: TRBV30
j_gene: TRBJ1-2
len: 13
CDR3aa: CAWRLRGARGYTF
CDR3nt: TGTGCCTGGAGGCTGCGGGGGGCGCGGGGCTACACCTTC

abundance: -
d_gene: -
v_gene: TRBV27
j_gene: TRBJ1-1
len: 14
CDR3aa: CASQYQTGSPEAFF
CDR3nt: TGTGCCAGTCAGTACCAAACCGGGAGCCCTGAAGCTTTCTTT

abundance: -
d_gene: -
v_gene: TRBV7-2
j_gene: TRBJ1-4
len: 15
CDR3aa: CASSQTGGPNEKLFF
CDR3nt: TGTGCCAGCAGCCAGACGGGAGGGCCTAATGAAAAACTGTTTTTT

abundance: -
d_gene: -
v_gene: TRBV21-1
j_gene: TRBJ2-3
len: 13
CDR3aa: CASSGGITDTQYF
CDR3nt: TGTGCCAGCAGCGGGGGAATCACAGATACGCAGTATTTT

abundance: -
d_gene: -
v_gene: TRBV3-1/TRBV3-2
j_gene: TRBJ1-4
len: 16
CDR3aa: CASSQEPGTGNEKLFF
CDR3nt: TGTGCCAGCAGCCAGGAACCCGGGACGGGGAATGAAAAACTGTTTTTT

abundance: -
d_gene: TRBD2
v_gene: TRBV15
j_gene: TRBJ2-1
len: 15
CDR3aa: CATRTSGYVDNEQFF
CDR3nt: TGTGCCACCAGGACTAGCGGCTACGTAGACAATGAGCAGTTCTTC

abundance: -
d_gene: -
v_gene: TRBV21-1
j_gene: TRBJ1-1
len: 14
CDR3aa: CASSKGRENTEAFF
CDR3nt: TGTGCCAGCAGCAAAGGTAGGGAGAACACTGAAGCTTTCTTT

abundance: -
d_gene: TRBD2
v_gene: TRBV5-4
j_gene: TRBJ2-7
len: 15
CDR3aa: CASSFGGSTDYEQYF
CDR3nt: TGTGCCAGCAGCTTTGGCGGGAGTACCGACTACGAGCAGTACTTC

abundance: few
d_gene: -
v_gene: TRBV5-4
j_gene: TRBJ2-1
len: 15
CDR3aa: CASSLWGAGYNEQFF
CDR3nt: TGTGCCAGCAGCTTATGGGGGGCCGGCTACAATGAGCAGTTCTTC

abundance: -
d_gene: -
v_gene: TRBV7-8
j_gene: TRBJ1-1
len: 16
CDR3aa: CASTLQPGPKNTEAFF
CDR3nt: TGTGCCAGCACCTTACAACCGGGACCCAAGAACACTGAAGCTTTCTTT

abundance: -
d_gene: -
v_gene: TRBV29-1
j_gene: TRBJ1-4
len: 13
CDR3aa: CSADRGGDEKLFF
CDR3nt: TGCAGCGCCGACCGGGGGGGTGATGAAAAACTGTTTTTT

abundance: -
d_gene: -
v_gene: TRBV9
j_gene: TRBJ1-2
len: 17
CDR3aa: CASSAGLTGGANYGYTF
CDR3nt: TGTGCCAGCAGCGCAGGTCTTACTGGGGGGGCCAACTATGGCTACACCTTC

abundance: -
d_gene: -
v_gene: TRBV29-1
j_gene: TRBJ1-2
len: 14
CDR3aa: CSVEFQGPGYGYTF
CDR3nt: TGCAGCGTTGAGTTTCAGGGGCCAGGCTATGGCTACACCTTC

abundance: -
d_gene: -
v_gene: TRBV28
j_gene: TRBJ1-2
len: 14
CDR3aa: CASSLGSQYYGYTF
CDR3nt: TGTGCCAGCAGTTTGGGTAGTCAATACTATGGCTACACCTTC

abundance: -
d_gene: TRBD2
v_gene: TRBV10-2
j_gene: TRBJ2-7
len: 12
CDR3aa: CASSESGTIQYF
CDR3nt: TGCGCCAGCAGTGAGTCGGGGACTATCCAGTACTTC

abundance: -
d_gene: -
v_gene: TRBV7-9
j_gene: TRBJ1-3
len: 12
CDR3aa: CASSAPGNTIYF
CDR3nt: TGTGCCAGCAGCGCCCCCGGAAACACCATATATTTT

abundance: -
d_gene: TRBD2
v_gene: TRBV3-1/TRBV3-2
j_gene: TRBJ2-1
len: 16
CDR3aa: CASSRTLAGGRNEQFF
CDR3nt: TGTGCCAGCAGCCGGACTCTAGCGGGGGGCCGCAATGAGCAGTTCTTC

abundance: -
d_gene: TRBD1
v_gene: TRBV18
j_gene: TRBJ2-7
len: 14
CDR3aa: CASSQRGPRYEQYF
CDR3nt: TGTGCCAGCTCACAGAGGGGGCCCCGCTACGAGCAGTACTTC

abundance: few
d_gene: TRBD2
v_gene: TRBV2
j_gene: TRBJ2-3
len: 20
CDR3aa: CASSAGIAGGRDPHTDTQYF
CDR3nt: TGTGCCAGCAGTGCCGGGATAGCGGGAGGAAGGGACCCCCACACAGATACGCAGTATTTT

abundance: -
d_gene: TRBD2
v_gene: TRBV5-1
j_gene: TRBJ2-3
len: 17
CDR3aa: CASSFGLAGGPADTQYF
CDR3nt: TGCGCCAGCAGCTTTGGACTAGCGGGAGGGCCGGCAGATACGCAGTATTTT

abundance: -
d_gene: TRBD1
v_gene: TRBV7-9
j_gene: TRBJ1-1
len: 14
CDR3aa: CASTLGTVNTEAFF
CDR3nt: TGTGCCAGCACCCTCGGGACAGTGAACACTGAAGCTTTCTTT

abundance: -
d_gene: TRBD2
v_gene: TRBV18
j_gene: TRBJ2-7
len: 14
CDR3aa: CASSPGTSGYEQYF
CDR3nt: TGTGCCAGCTCACCGGGGACTAGCGGCTACGAGCAGTACTTC

abundance: -
d_gene: -
v_gene: TRBV7-9
j_gene: TRBJ1-4
len: 14
CDR3aa: CASSLRQTNEKLFF
CDR3nt: TGTGCCAGCAGCTTACGGCAAACCAATGAAAAACTGTTTTTT

abundance: -
d_gene: -
v_gene: TRBV6-2/TRBV6-3
j_gene: TRBJ1-2
len: 13
CDR3aa: CASSYTGVYGYTF
CDR3nt: TGTGCCAGCAGTTACACCGGGGTTTATGGCTACACCTTC

abundance: -
d_gene: -
v_gene: TRBV27
j_gene: TRBJ1-4
len: 15
CDR3aa: CASSLLGADNEKLFF
CDR3nt: TGTGCCAGCAGTTTATTGGGGGCAGATAATGAAAAACTGTTTTTT

abundance: -
d_gene: -
v_gene: TRBV3-1/TRBV3-2
j_gene: TRBJ2-2
len: 16
CDR3aa: CASSHRTVRSIGELFF
CDR3nt: TGTGCCAGCAGCCATAGGACGGTTCGATCCATCGGGGAGCTGTTTTTT

abundance: -
d_gene: -
v_gene: TRBV27
j_gene: TRBJ1-5
len: 15
CDR3aa: CASRARTVSNQPQHF
CDR3nt: TGTGCCAGCAGAGCTAGGACGGTTAGCAATCAGCCCCAGCATTTT

abundance: -
d_gene: -
v_gene: TRBV28
j_gene: TRBJ1-1
len: 16
CDR3aa: CASSLGVRREGTEAFF
CDR3nt: TGTGCCAGCAGTTTAGGGGTACGGAGGGAGGGGACTGAAGCTTTCTTT

abundance: -
d_gene: -
v_gene: TRBV7-2
j_gene: TRBJ2-1
len: 14
CDR3aa: CASRGRSSYNEQFF
CDR3nt: TGTGCCAGCAGGGGCCGAAGCTCCTACAATGAGCAGTTCTTC

abundance: -
d_gene: -
v_gene: TRBV5-4
j_gene: TRBJ1-1
len: 17
CDR3aa: CASSPGSRATMNTEAFF
CDR3nt: TGTGCCAGCAGCCCGGGTTCGAGGGCAACAATGAACACTGAAGCTTTCTTT

abundance: -
d_gene: -
v_gene: TRBV7-2
j_gene: TRBJ2-7
len: 15
CDR3aa: CASSLAGIAIYEQYF
CDR3nt: TGTGCCAGCAGCTTAGCGGGCATTGCGATCTACGAGCAGTACTTC

abundance: -
d_gene: -
v_gene: TRBV18
j_gene: TRBJ2-5
len: 15
CDR3aa: CASSPGAPVGETQYF
CDR3nt: TGTGCCAGCTCCCCGGGGGCCCCCGTCGGAGAGACCCAGTACTTC

abundance: -
d_gene: -
v_gene: TRBV5-1
j_gene: TRBJ1-1
len: 13
CDR3aa: CASSKGENTEAFF
CDR3nt: TGCGCCAGCAGTAAAGGGGAGAACACTGAAGCTTTCTTT

abundance: once
d_gene: -
v_gene: TRBV5-4
j_gene: TRBJ1-6
len: 14
CDR3aa: CATSLSSYNSPLHF
CDR3nt: TGTGCCACCTCCTTGAGCTCCTATAATTCACCCCTCCACTTT

abundance: once
d_gene: -
v_gene: TRBV5-1
j_gene: TRBJ2-3
len: 16
CDR3aa: CASSVLGGKYTDTQYF
CDR3nt: TGCGCCAGCAGCGTTCTTGGCGGGAAGTACACAGATACGCAGTATTTT

abundance: -
d_gene: TRBD1
v_gene: TRBV10-3
j_gene: TRBJ1-2
len: 15
CDR3aa: CAISEFEQGNYGYTF
CDR3nt: TGTGCCATCAGTGAGTTTGAACAGGGGAACTATGGCTACACCTTC

abundance: once
d_gene: -
v_gene: TRBV1
j_gene: TRBJ2-1
len: 13
CDR3aa: CTSSQERGKEQFF
CDR3nt: TGCACCAGCAGCCAAGAAAGAGGGAAGGAGCAGTTCTTC

abundance: -
d_gene: -
v_gene: TRBV6-5
j_gene: TRBJ1-2
len: 14
CDR3aa: CASSYVRGGYGYTF
CDR3nt: TGTGCCAGCAGTTACGTGAGGGGCGGTTATGGCTACACCTTC

abundance: -
d_gene: -
v_gene: TRBV7-8
j_gene: TRBJ1-4
len: 19
CDR3aa: CASSLSALFTTEGAEKLFF
CDR3nt: TGTGCCAGCAGCTTGTCGGCTCTCTTTACGACTGAAGGGGCGGAAAAACTGTTTTTT

abundance: -
d_gene: -
v_gene: TRBV5-6
j_gene: TRBJ2-1
len: 15
CDR3aa: CASSPVGGTYNEQFF
CDR3nt: TGTGCCAGCAGCCCGGTTGGCGGGACCTACAATGAGCAGTTCTTC

abundance: -
d_gene: TRBD1
v_gene: TRBV2
j_gene: TRBJ1-4
len: 15
CDR3aa: CASSLGQGANEKLFF
CDR3nt: TGTGCCAGCAGCCTTGGACAGGGCGCTAATGAAAAACTGTTTTTT

abundance: -
d_gene: -
v_gene: TRBV7-8
j_gene: TRBJ2-1
len: 14
CDR3aa: CASSPIDSYNEQFF
CDR3nt: TGTGCCAGCAGCCCGATAGACTCCTACAATGAGCAGTTCTTC

abundance: -
d_gene: -
v_gene: TRBV20-1
j_gene: TRBJ1-5
len: 13
CDR3aa: CSASVTGNQPQHF
CDR3nt: TGCAGTGCTAGTGTCACAGGGAATCAGCCCCAGCATTTT

abundance: -
d_gene: -
v_gene: TRBV6-2/TRBV6-3
j_gene: TRBJ2-1
len: 21
CDR3aa: CASSYTGTLGRGPLPYNEQFF
CDR3nt: TGTGCCAGCAGTTACACAGGGACTCTCGGACGGGGGCCCCTCCCCTACAATGAGCAGTTCTTC

abundance: -
d_gene: -
v_gene: TRBV2
j_gene: TRBJ1-4
len: 14
CDR3aa: CASSGDPANEKLFF
CDR3nt: TGTGCCAGCAGTGGAGACCCCGCCAATGAAAAACTGTTTTTT

abundance: -
d_gene: -
v_gene: TRBV18
j_gene: TRBJ2-1
len: 15
CDR3aa: CASSPRTESYNEQFF
CDR3nt: TGTGCCAGCTCACCCAGGACAGAAAGTTACAATGAGCAGTTCTTC

abundance: -
d_gene: -
v_gene: TRBV6-5
j_gene: TRBJ2-4
len: 13
CDR3aa: CASSYGALNIQYF
CDR3nt: TGTGCCAGCAGTTACGGCGCCCTAAACATTCAGTACTTC

abundance: -
d_gene: TRBD1
v_gene: TRBV7-9
j_gene: TRBJ1-2
len: 15
CDR3aa: CASSFSDRGDYGYTF
CDR3nt: TGTGCCAGCAGCTTCTCTGACAGGGGCGACTATGGCTACACCTTC

abundance: -
d_gene: TRBD2
v_gene: TRBV24-1
j_gene: TRBJ2-5
len: 15
CDR3aa: CATSDGGGAFETQYF
CDR3nt: TGTGCCACCAGTGATGGCGGGGGGGCCTTTGAGACCCAGTACTTC

abundance: few
d_gene: TRBD1
v_gene: TRBV19
j_gene: TRBJ2-1
len: 16
CDR3aa: CASSPDRGPSRNEQFF
CDR3nt: TGTGCCAGTAGTCCGGACAGGGGACCTTCACGGAATGAGCAGTTCTTC

abundance: -
d_gene: -
v_gene: TRBV5-1
j_gene: TRBJ2-2
len: 14
CDR3aa: CASSRGPNTGELFF
CDR3nt: TGCGCCAGCAGCCGGGGACCGAACACCGGGGAGCTGTTTTTT

abundance: -
d_gene: -
v_gene: TRBV5-1
j_gene: TRBJ1-1
len: 14
CDR3aa: CASAMTPGSTEAFF
CDR3nt: TGCGCCAGCGCAATGACCCCGGGGAGCACTGAAGCTTTCTTT

abundance: -
d_gene: -
v_gene: TRBV10-3
j_gene: TRBJ1-1
len: 14
CDR3aa: CAISVSGTNTEAFF
CDR3nt: TGTGCCATCAGTGTTTCGGGGACGAACACTGAAGCTTTCTTT

abundance: -
d_gene: TRBD2
v_gene: TRBV6-6
j_gene: TRBJ2-1
len: 15
CDR3aa: CASSWVSGAYNEQFF
CDR3nt: TGTGCCAGCAGTTGGGTTAGCGGGGCCTACAATGAGCAGTTCTTC

abundance: -
d_gene: -
v_gene: TRBV7-3
j_gene: TRBJ2-3
len: 15
CDR3aa: CASSRGIGLTDTQYF
CDR3nt: TGTGCCAGCAGCCGGGGGATAGGCCTCACAGATACGCAGTATTTT

abundance: once
d_gene: TRBD2
v_gene: TRBV19
j_gene: TRBJ2-1
len: 15
CDR3aa: CASSMFGRINNEQFF
CDR3nt: TGTGCCAGTAGTATGTTCGGGAGGATTAACAATGAGCAGTTCTTC

abundance: -
d_gene: TRBD2
v_gene: TRBV7-8
j_gene: TRBJ2-7
len: 12
CDR3aa: CASSRGVYEQYF
CDR3nt: TGTGCCAGCAGCCGGGGGGTTTACGAGCAGTACTTC

abundance: once
d_gene: TRBD1
v_gene: TRBV20-1
j_gene: TRBJ2-2
len: 14
CDR3aa: CSASEGAVAGELFF
CDR3nt: TGCAGTGCTAGTGAGGGGGCTGTCGCCGGGGAGCTGTTTTTT